What follows describes a single T cell receptor (beta chain). This clonotype was counted at least ten times. Its antigen is still unknown. Base-call qualities are not available, and no considerably larger clone is one nucleotide away. The source of the sample is a study of beta chain bispecific antibodies for T cell cancers (dated by TCRdb to the early 2020s). Regarding the study in general: After T cells from healthy donors were cocultured with bispecific antibodies and T cell leukemia lines, the researchers used TRBV sequencing of the cells that survived to measure how much each TRBV family was depleted. Surface TRBV12 (TRBV12-3) was expressed by Jurkat cells, and surface TRBV5-5 was expressed by HPB-ALL cells.

What the work shows at the level of the full study, not this receptor alone: Leukemia cell line cells were mixed with normal T cells in each sequenced sample, and most of the targeted TRBV signal was derived from the leukemia cells rather than from the normal T cells. Cross-reactivity of the anti-TRBV5-5 antibody with TRBV5-6 was attributed to high sequence similarity between the two genes.

Unique molecular identifier barcodes were incorporated into the libraries and were used for clonotype quantification. Qiagen AllPrep DNA/RNA Micro kits were used to isolate total RNA, and an Agilent TapeStation was used to check RNA quality. TCR beta libraries were constructed by 5' RACE, in which cDNA synthesis was followed by two PCR steps with TCR beta constant-region gene-specific primers. TCR beta libraries were sequenced on an Illumina MiSeq platform. Regarding the original processing steps: Reads were processed with MIGEC, MiXCR and VDJtools. Clonotype frequency was computed as the clonotype's share of unique molecular identifiers among all unique molecular identifiers in the sample. Any TRBV gene that IMGT lists as a pseudogene or open reading frame, and is therefore nonfunctional, such as TRBV1, TRBV12-1 and TRBV21, was left out. TCRdb redid the processing of the public reads, applying fastp at Q25 and MiXCR, and retained in-frame beta chains. For every CDR3 protein sequence, its rows merge into one entry that carries the most common genes and DNA. The V and J calls and clone size come from TCRdb's table, not from the authors' own analysis. For this sample there are some 21,000 distinct CDR3 sequences; about 2.6% appear just once. The top ten hold roughly 29% of the sample.

Reading from cysteine to phenylalanine, the CDR3 counts 14 amino acids. Of all the DNA, just the CDR3 is kept, 42 bases in frame from base 1. The germline V gene (reference sequence) supplies CDR1 PRHDT and CDR2 FYEKMQ. Trimming removed 2 bases from V and 5 bases from J, leaving 11 bases between the germline ends. T cells were expanded from blood mononuclear cells with anti-CD3 antibody OKT3 or CD3/CD28 Dynabeads for around three days. The culture conditions for expanded T cells were RPMI 1640 plus 10% fetal bovine serum, recombinant human IL-2 (about 97 IU/ml) and IL-7 (approximately 5.2 ng/ml). For cocultures, approximately 5 x 10^4 normal T cells were combined with approximately 5 x 10^4 target cells and bispecific antibody in approximately 0.1 mL and incubated for 17 hours at 37 degrees C. Each bispecific antibody consisted of two single-chain variable fragments expressed in a single-chain diabody format with a His tag. Healthy human donors supplied the effector T cells, with peripheral blood mononuclear cells isolated from leukapheresis samples using Ficoll density gradient centrifugation.

The chain links TRBV13 with TRBJ2-3, with the D gene uncertain. The sample was healthy donor T cells cultured with leukemia cells. This clonotype was obtained from a human donor in good health. Some clones in this sample may be carry-over from other donors' samples. The CDR3 protein sequence reads: CASSLIGQKDTQYF. DNA sequence: TGTGCCAGCAGCTTAATTGGCCAGAAAGATACGCAGTATTTT.